This T cell receptor (beta chain) emerged from a study of blood T cell repertoires in COVID-19. Study summary: Whether acute or convalescent, the COVID-19 samples came from the United States, Italy and Spain. Nucleic acid was either cDNA or gDNA, and it came from T cells, B-cell-depleted T cells, or PBMCs.

Under the authors' procedure: Researchers report that nucleated cell counts were estimated from reference gene primer amplification. This table comes from immunoSEQ multiplex PCR, and its TCRdb copy is limited to in-frame clones, with some not included. That table gives V, J and clone size, and the DNA gave D and trimming. The sample has some 200,000 clones, about 88% seen once. The CDR3 totals 11 residues. The germline V gene encodes CDR1 DFQATT and CDR2 SNEGSKA (reference sequence). Trimming cost V 6 bases and J 7 bases; bases outside gene matches: 5. The V and J genes are TRBV20-1 and TRBJ1-2, with 7 bases matching TRBD1. Sequencing was carried out using peripheral blood. The origin of this receptor is an older man with acute or convalescent COVID-19. CDR3 amino acids: CSAKGAGGYTF. CDR3 DNA: TGCAGTGCCAAGGGGGCGGGTGGCTACACCTTC.